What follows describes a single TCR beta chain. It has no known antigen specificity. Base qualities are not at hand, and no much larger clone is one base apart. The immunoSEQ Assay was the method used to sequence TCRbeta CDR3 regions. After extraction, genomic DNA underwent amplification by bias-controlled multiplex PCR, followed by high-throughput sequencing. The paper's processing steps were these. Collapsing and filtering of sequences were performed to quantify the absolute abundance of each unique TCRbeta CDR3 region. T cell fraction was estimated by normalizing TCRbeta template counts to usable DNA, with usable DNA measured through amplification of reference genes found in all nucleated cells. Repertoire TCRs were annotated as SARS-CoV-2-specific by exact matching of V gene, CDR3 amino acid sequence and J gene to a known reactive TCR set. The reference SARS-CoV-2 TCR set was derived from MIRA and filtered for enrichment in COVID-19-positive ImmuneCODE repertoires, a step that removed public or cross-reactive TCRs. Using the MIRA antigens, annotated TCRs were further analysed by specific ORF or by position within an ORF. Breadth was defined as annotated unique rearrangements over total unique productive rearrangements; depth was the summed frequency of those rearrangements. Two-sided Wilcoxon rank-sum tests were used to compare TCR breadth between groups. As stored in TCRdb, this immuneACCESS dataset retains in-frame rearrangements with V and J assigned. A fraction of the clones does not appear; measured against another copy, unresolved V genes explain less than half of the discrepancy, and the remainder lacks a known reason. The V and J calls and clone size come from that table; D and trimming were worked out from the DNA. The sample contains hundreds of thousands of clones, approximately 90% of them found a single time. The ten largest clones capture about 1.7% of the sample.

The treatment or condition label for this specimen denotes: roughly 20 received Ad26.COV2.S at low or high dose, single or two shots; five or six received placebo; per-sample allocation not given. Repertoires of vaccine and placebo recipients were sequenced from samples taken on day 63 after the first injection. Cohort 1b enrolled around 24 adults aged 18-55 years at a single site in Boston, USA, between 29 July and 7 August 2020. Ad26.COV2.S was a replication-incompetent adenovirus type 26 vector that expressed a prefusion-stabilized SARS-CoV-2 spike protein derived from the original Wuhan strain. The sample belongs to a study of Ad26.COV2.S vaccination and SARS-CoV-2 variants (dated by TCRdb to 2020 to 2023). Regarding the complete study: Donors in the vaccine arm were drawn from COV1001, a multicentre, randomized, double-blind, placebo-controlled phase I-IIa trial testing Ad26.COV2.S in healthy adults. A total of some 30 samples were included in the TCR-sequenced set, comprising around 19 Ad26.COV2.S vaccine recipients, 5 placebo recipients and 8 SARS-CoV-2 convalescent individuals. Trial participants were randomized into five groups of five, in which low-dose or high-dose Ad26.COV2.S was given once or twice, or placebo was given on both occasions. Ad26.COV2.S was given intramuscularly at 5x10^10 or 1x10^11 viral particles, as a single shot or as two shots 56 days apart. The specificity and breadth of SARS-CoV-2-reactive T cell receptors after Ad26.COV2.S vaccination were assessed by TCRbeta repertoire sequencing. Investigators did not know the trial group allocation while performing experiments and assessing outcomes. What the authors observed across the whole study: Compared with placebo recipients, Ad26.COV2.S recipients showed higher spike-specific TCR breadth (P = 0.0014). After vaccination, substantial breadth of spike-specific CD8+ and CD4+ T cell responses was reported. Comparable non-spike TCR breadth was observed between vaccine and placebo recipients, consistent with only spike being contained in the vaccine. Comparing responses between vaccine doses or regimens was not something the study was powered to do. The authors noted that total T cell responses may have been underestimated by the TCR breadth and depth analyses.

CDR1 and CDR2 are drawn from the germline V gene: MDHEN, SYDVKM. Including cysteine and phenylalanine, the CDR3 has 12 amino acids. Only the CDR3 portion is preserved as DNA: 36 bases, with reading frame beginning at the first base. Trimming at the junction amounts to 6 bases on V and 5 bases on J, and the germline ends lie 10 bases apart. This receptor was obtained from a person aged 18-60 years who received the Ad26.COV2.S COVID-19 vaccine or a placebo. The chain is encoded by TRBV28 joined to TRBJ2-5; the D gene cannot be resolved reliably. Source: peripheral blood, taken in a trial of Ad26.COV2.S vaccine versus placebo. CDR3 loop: CASRDARETQYF. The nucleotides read TGTGCCAGCAGGGACGCGCGTGAGACCCAGTACTTC.